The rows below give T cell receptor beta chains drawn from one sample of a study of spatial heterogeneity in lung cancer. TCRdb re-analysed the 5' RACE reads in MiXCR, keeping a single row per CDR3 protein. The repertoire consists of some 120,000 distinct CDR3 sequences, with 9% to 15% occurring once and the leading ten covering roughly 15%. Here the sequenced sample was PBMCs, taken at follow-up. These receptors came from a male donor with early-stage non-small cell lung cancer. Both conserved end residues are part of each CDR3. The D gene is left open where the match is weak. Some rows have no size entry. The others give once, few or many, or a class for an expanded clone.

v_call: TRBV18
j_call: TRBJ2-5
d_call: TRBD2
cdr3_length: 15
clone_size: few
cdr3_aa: CASSPGAGVQETQYF
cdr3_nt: TGTGCCAGCTCACCTGGAGCGGGGGTCCAAGAGACCCAGTACTTC

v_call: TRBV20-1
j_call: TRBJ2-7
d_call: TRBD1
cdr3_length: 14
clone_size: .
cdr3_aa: CSAQVGTGSYEQYF
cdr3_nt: TGCAGTGCTCAAGTAGGGACAGGATCCTACGAGCAGTACTTC

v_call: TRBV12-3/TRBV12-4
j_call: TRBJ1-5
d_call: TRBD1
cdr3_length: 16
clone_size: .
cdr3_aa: CASKRVLGQENQPQHF
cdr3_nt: TGTGCCAGCAAAAGGGTCCTAGGACAGGAAAATCAGCCCCAGCATTTT

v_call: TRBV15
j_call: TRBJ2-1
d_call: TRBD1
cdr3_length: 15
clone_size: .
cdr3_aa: CATSRGGQGGNEQFF
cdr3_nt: TGTGCCACCAGCAGAGGGGGACAGGGTGGCAATGAGCAGTTCTTC

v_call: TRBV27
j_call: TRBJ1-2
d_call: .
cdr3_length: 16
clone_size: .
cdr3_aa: CASSRDTGTSLGGYTF
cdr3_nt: TGTGCCAGCAGCCGAGATACCGGGACCTCCCTCGGTGGCTACACCTTC

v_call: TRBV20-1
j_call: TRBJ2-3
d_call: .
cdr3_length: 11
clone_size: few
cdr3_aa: CSASGRLPLYF
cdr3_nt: TGCAGTGCTAGTGGACGCCTTCCTCTGTATTTT

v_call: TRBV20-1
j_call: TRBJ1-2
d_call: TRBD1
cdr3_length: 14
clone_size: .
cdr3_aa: CSARTGVTDYGYTF
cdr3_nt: TGCAGTGCCCGGACAGGGGTTACCGACTATGGCTACACCTTC

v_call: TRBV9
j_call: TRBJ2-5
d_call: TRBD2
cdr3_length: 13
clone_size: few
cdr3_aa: CASATGGQETQYF
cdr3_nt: TGTGCCAGCGCTACGGGGGGGCAAGAGACCCAGTACTTC

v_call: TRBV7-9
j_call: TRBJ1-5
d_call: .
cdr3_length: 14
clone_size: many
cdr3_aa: CASSLEGGSQPQHF
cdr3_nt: TGTGCCAGCAGCTTAGAGGGGGGCTCTCAGCCCCAGCATTTT

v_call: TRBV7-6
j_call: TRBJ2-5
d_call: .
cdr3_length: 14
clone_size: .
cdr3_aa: CASSLQRGAETQYF
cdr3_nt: TGTGCCAGCAGCTTACAACGAGGGGCCGAGACCCAGTACTTC

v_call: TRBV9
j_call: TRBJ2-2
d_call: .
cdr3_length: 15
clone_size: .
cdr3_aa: CASSVGPLNTGELFF
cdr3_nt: TGTGCCAGCAGCGTAGGGCCGTTGAACACCGGGGAGCTGTTTTTT

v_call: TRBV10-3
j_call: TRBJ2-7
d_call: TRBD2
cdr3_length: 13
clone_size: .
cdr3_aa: CAISESLASGGSF
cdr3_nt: TGTGCCATCAGTGAGTCGCTGGCTAGCGGGGGTAGTTTC

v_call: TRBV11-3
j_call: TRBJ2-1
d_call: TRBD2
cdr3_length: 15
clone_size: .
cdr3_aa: CASSLDGGRGNEQFF
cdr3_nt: TGTGCCAGCAGCTTGGACGGGGGGAGGGGCAATGAGCAGTTCTTC

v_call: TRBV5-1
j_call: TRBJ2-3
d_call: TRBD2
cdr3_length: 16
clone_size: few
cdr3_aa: CASSVSGTSSPDTQYF
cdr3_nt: TGCGCCAGCAGCGTCTCCGGGACTAGCTCTCCGGATACGCAGTATTTT

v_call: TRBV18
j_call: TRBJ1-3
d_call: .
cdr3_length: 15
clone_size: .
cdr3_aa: CASSSRQSSGNTIYF
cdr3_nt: TGTGCCAGCTCATCACGACAGAGCTCTGGAAACACCATATATTTT

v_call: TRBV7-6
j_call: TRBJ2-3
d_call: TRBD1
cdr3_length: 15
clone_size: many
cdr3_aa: CASSLGTGRTDTQYF
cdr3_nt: TGTGCCAGCAGCCTGGGGACAGGACGCACAGATACGCAGTATTTT

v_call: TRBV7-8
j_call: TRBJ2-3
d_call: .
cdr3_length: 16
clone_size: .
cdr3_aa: CASSLAHQGQADTQYF
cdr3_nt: TGTGCCAGCAGCTTAGCTCACCAAGGGCAGGCAGATACGCAGTATTTT

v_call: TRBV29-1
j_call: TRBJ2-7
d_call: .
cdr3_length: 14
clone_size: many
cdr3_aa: CSVEGEGTLYEQYF
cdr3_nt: TGCAGCGTTGAGGGTGAAGGGACCCTCTACGAGCAGTACTTC

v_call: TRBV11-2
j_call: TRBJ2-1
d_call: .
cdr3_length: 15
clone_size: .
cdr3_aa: CASSSSPSPNNEQFF
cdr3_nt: TGTGCCAGCAGCTCCTCGCCGTCTCCGAACAATGAGCAGTTCTTC

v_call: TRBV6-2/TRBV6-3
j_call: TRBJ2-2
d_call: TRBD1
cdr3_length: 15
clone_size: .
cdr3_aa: CASSRDRGGTGELFF
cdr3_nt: TGTGCCAGCAGTAGGGACAGGGGAGGCACCGGGGAGCTGTTTTTT

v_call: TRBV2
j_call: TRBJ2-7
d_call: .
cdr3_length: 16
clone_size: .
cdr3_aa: CASSEEGQPSSYEQYF
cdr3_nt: TGTGCCAGCAGTGAAGAGGGCCAGCCGTCCTCCTACGAGCAGTACTTC

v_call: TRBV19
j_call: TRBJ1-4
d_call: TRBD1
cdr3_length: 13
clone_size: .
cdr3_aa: CASKGANNEKLFF
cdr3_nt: TGTGCCAGTAAGGGGGCAAATAATGAAAAACTGTTTTTT

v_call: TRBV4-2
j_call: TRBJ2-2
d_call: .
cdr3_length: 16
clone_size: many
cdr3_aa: CASSQESTANTGELFF
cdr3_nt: TGTGCCAGCAGCCAAGAAAGTACAGCGAACACCGGGGAGCTGTTTTTT

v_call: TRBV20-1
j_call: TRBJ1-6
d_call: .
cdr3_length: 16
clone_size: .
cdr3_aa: CSTRVGLLDGNSPLHF
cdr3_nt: TGCAGTACTAGAGTGGGACTTCTCGATGGTAATTCACCCCTCCACTTT

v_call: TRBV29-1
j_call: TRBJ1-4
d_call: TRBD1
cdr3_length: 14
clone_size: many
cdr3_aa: CSVDSPGGGEKLFF
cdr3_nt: TGCAGCGTTGACTCCCCAGGGGGTGGAGAGAAACTGTTTTTT

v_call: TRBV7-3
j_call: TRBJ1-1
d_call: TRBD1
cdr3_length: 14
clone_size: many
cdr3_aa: CASSSKAGQGKAFF
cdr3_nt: TGTGCCAGCAGCTCTAAGGCGGGACAGGGAAAAGCTTTCTTT

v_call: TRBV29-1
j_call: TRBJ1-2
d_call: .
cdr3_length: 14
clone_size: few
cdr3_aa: CSVYDSDRNYGYTF
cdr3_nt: TGCAGCGTTTATGACTCCGACAGGAACTATGGCTACACCTTC

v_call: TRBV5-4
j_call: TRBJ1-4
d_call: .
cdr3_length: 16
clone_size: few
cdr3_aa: CASSHGSGPREEKLFF
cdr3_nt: TGTGCCAGCAGCCATGGATCGGGACCGCGAGAAGAAAAACTGTTTTTT

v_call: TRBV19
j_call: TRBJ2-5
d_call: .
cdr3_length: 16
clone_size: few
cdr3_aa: CASSVGGGVNLETQYF
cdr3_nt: TGTGCCAGTAGTGTGGGTGGCGGGGTTAATCTAGAGACCCAGTACTTC

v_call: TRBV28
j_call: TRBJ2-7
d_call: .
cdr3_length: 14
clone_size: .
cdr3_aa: CASSLGFLDYEQYF
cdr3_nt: TGTGCCAGCAGTTTGGGGTTTCTTGACTACGAGCAGTACTTC

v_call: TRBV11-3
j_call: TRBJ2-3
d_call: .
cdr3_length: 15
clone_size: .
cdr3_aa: CASSLAGQSTDTQYF
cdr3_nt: TGTGCCAGCAGCTTAGCTGGACAGAGCACAGATACGCAGTATTTT

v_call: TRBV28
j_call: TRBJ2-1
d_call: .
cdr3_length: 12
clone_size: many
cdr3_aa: CAVRGSYNEQFF
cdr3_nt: TGTGCCGTTCGGGGATCCTACAATGAGCAGTTCTTC

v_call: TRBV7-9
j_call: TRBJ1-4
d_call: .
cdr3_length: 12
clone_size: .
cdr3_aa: CASSSRNEKLFF
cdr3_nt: TGTGCCAGCAGCTCCCGGAATGAAAAACTGTTTTTT

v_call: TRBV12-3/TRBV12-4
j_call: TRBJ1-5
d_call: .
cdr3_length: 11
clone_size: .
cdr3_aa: CASTFGGPQHF
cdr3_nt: TGTGCCAGCACTTTTGGGGGGCCCCAGCATTTT

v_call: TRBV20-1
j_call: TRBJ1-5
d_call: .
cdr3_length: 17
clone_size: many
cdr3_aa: CSASRGHRIDSNQPQHF
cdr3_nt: TGCAGTGCTAGTCGCGGACACAGGATTGATAGCAATCAGCCCCAGCATTTT

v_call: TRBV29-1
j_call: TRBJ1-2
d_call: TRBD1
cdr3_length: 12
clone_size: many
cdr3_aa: CSVSRDRDGYTF
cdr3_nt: TGCAGCGTTTCCCGGGACAGGGATGGCTACACCTTC

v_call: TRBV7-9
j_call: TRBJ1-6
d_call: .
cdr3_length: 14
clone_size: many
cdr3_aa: CASSLDQGTSPLHF
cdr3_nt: TGTGCCAGCAGCTTAGATCAGGGGACTTCACCCCTCCACTTT

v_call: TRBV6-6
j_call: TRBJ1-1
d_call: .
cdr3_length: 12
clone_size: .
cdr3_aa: CASSPGQSEAFF
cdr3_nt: TGTGCCAGCAGCCCCGGACAGTCTGAAGCTTTCTTT

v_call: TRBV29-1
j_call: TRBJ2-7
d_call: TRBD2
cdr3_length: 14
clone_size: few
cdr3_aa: CSARGTTPYYEQYF
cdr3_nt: TGCAGCGCCCGAGGGACTACCCCCTACTACGAGCAGTACTTC

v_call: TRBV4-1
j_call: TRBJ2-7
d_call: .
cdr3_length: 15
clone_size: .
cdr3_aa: CASSQDGTPPVEQYF
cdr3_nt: TGCGCCAGCAGCCAAGACGGGACACCCCCAGTCGAGCAGTACTTC

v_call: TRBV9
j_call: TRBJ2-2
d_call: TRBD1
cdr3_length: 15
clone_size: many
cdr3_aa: CASSSRDRGTGELFF
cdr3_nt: TGTGCCAGCAGCTCCCGGGACAGGGGAACCGGGGAGCTGTTTTTT

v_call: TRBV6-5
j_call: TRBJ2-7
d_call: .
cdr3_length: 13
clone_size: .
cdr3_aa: CASSRPYRDEQYF
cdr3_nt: TGTGCCAGCAGTCGCCCCTACCGGGACGAGCAGTACTTC

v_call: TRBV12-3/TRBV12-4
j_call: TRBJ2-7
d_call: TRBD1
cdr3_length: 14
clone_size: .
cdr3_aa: CASSSPGQSLIEYF
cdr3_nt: TGTGCCAGCAGTTCTCCGGGACAGAGCCTAATTGAGTACTTC

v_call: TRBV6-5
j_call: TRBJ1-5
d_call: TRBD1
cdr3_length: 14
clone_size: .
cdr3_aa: CASSRGVGNQPQHF
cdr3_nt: TGTGCCAGCAGCAGGGGGGTAGGCAATCAGCCCCAGCATTTT

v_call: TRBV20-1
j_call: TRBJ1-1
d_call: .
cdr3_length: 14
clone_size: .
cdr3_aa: CSARGYTMNTEAFF
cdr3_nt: TGCAGTGCTAGAGGATACACAATGAACACTGAAGCTTTCTTT

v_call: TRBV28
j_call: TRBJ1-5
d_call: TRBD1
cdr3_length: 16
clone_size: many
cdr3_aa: CASRRTGTGSNQPQHF
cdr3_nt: TGTGCCAGCAGGAGAACCGGGACAGGGAGCAATCAGCCCCAGCATTTT

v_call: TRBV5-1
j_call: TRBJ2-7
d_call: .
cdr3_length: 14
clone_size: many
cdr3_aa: CASSLGVPDGEQYF
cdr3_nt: TGCGCCAGCAGCTTGGGGGTGCCGGACGGCGAGCAGTACTTC

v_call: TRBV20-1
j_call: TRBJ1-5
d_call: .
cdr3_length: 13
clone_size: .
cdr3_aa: CSALRVINQPQHF
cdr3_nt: TGCAGTGCTCTCAGGGTAATCAATCAGCCCCAGCATTTT

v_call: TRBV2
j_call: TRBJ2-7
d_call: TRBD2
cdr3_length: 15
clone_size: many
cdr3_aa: CASSGLATKGGEQYF
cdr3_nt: TGTGCCAGCAGTGGACTAGCGACAAAGGGGGGCGAGCAGTACTTC

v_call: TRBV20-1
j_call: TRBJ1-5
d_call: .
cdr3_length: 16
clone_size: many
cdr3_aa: CSASQGELGPYQPQHF
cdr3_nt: TGCAGTGCTAGCCAAGGGGAACTAGGTCCCTATCAGCCCCAGCATTTT

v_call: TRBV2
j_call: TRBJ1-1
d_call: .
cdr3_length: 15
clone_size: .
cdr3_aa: CASSEAWGVNTEAFF
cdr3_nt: TGTGCCAGCAGTGAAGCATGGGGGGTTAACACTGAAGCTTTCTTT

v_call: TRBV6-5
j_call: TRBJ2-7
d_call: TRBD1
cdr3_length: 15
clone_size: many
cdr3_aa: CASSLETGGAYEQYF
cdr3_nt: TGTGCCAGCAGTCTGGAGACAGGGGGAGCCTACGAGCAGTACTTC

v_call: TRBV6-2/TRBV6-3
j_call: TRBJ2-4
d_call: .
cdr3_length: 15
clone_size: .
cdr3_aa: CASSYLGVAKNIQYF
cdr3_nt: TGTGCCAGCAGTTACTTGGGTGTGGCCAAAAACATTCAGTACTTC

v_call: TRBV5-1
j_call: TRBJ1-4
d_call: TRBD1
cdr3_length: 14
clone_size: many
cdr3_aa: CASSLGTGNEKLFF
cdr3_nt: TGCGCCAGCAGCTTAGGGACAGGGAATGAAAAACTGTTTTTT